This TCR beta chain originates from a study of blood T cell repertoires in COVID-19 (dated by TCRdb to about 2020). Regarding the complete study: Collaborator samples came from the United States, Italy and Spain and covered acute and convalescent phases of COVID-19. The prospective study material was composed of cDNA or gDNA derived from T cells, B-cell-depleted T cells, or PBMCs. Deeply sampled blood TCRbeta repertoires from subjects exposed to, actively infected with, or recovered from COVID-19 were included in the dataset. The repertoires were made available in a free public database intended to serve as a resource for research on the immune response to SARS-CoV-2. Samples came from the ongoing ImmuneRACE study (first 160 participants) plus 1,254 subjects from 6 global collaborators. Nearly every sample came with metadata listing a de-identified subject ID, COVID-19 status, age in years and sex. Where available, HLA class I and class II types were taken from metadata supplied by the sample provider and were not determined by assay-based typing.

For this clone: Its antigen is currently not known. The input lacks base qualities; no much larger clone sits a single base away.

The collaborating institutions used their own protocols to collect whole blood in K2EDTA tubes. Collaborator samples were shipped for TCRbeta analysis as frozen whole blood, isolated PBMCs, or DNA extracted from either sample type. The V end gives up 1 base and the J end 2 bases, leaving 5 bases in the junction not matched to a gene. Including the terminal cysteine and phenylalanine, the CDR3 comprises 15 residues. The read is trimmed to its CDR3 DNA, 45 bases read in frame from base 1. CDR1 and CDR2 were assigned from the germline V gene as SGHRS and YFSETQ. Study-wide findings and limitations: How much clinical and demographic metadata was included differed by source and by participant, and the metadata was provided uncurated.

The immunoSEQ Assay, a bias-controlled multiplex PCR, was used to amplify TCRbeta CDR3 regions from genomic DNA. The study's processing was this. Within the assay, amplification of reference gene primers was used to estimate how many nucleated cells each sample contained. To quantify the absolute abundance of each unique TCRbeta CDR3 rearrangement, sequence reads were collapsed and filtered. For each sample, productive Simpson clonality was calculated as the square root of Simpson's diversity index over productive rearrangements. Not all clones reach the TCRdb copy of this immuneACCESS table, which keeps in-frame sequences only. Checked studies attribute under half of the gap to unresolved V genes and leave the rest unexplained. The D gene and trimming were derived from the DNA, and the V and J assignments and clone size from that table. Within this sample are about 60,000 clones, with around 90% of them counted one time only. Jointly, the top ten make up around 10% of the sample.

The chain employs TRBV5-1 and TRBJ1-2, with TRBD1 identical over 7 junction bases. The sequence was collected from a human donor with acute or convalescent COVID-19. The donor label of this sample is uncertain. Sequencing was carried out using peripheral blood. The CDR3 here reads CASSLQPGQNYGYTF. The DNA sequence follows: TGCGCCAGCAGCTTGCAACCGGGACAGAACTATGGCTACACCTTC.